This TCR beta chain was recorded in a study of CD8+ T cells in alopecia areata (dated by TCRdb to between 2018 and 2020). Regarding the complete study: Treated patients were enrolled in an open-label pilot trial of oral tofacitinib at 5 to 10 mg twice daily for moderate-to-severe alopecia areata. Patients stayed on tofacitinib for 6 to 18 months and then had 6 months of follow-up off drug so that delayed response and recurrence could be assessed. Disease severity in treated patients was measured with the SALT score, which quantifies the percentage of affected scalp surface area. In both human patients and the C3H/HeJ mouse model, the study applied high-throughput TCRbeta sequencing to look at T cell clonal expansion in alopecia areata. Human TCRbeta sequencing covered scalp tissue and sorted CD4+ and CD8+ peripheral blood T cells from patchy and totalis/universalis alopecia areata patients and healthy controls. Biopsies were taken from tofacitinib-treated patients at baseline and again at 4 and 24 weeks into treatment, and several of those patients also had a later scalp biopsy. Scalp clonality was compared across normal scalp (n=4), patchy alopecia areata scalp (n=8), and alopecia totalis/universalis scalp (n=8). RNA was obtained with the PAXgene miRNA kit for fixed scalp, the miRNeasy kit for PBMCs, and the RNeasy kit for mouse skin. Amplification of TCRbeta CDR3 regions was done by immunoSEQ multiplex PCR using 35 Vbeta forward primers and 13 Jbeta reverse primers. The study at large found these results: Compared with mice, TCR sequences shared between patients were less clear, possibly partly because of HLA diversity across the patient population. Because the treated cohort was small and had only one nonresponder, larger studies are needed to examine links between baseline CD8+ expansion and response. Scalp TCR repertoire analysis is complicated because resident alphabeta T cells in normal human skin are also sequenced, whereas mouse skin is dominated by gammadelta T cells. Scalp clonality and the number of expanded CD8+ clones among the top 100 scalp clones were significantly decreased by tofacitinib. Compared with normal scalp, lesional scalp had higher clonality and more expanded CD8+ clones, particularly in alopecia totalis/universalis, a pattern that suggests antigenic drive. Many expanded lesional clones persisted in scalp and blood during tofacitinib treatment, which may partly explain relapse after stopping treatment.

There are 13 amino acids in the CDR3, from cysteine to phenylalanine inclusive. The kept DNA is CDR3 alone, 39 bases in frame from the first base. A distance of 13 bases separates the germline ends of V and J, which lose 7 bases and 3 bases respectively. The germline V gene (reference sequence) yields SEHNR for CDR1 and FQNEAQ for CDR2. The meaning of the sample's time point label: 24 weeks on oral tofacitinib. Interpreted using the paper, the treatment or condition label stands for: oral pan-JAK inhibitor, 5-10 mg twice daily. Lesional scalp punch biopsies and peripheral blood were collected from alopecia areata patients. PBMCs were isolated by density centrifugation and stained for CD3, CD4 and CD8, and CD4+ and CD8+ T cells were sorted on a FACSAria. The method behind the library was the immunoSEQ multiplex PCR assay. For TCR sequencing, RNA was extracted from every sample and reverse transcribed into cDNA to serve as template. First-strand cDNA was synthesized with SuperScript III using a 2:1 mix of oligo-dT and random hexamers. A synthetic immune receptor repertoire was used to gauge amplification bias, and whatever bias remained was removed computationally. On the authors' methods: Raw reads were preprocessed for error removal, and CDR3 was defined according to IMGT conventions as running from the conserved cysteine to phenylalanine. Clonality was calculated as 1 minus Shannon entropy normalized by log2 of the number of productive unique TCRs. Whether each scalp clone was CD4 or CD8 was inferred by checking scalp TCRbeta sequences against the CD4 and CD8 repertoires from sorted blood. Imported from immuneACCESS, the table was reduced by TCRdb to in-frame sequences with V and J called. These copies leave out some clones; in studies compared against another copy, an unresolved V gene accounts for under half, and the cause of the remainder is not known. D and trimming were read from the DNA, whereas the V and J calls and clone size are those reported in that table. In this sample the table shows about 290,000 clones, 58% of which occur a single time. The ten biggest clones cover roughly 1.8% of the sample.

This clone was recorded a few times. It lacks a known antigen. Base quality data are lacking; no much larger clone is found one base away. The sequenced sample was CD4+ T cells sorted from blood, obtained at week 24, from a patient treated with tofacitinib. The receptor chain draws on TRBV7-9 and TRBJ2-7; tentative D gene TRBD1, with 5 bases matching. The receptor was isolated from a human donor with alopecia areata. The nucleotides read TGTGCCAGCAACCGCGCCGACAGCTACGAGCAGTACTTC. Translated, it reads CASNRADSYEQYF.